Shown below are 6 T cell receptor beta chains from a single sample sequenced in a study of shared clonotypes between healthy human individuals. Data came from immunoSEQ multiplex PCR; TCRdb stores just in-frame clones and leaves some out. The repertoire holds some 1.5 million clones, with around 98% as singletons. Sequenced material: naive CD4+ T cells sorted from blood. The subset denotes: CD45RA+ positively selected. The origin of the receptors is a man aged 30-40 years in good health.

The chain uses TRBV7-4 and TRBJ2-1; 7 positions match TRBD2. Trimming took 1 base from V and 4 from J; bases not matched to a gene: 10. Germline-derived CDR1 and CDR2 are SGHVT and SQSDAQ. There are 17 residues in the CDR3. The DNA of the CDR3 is TGTGCCAGCAGCTTAGAATTAAGATCGCGGGAGTACAATGAGCAGTTCTTC. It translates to CASSLELRSREYNEQFF.

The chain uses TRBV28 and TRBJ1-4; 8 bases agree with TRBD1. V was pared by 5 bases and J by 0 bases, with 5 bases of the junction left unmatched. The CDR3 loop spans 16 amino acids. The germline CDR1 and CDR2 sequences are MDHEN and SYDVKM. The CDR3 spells CASSGQGEATNEKLFF. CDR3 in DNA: TGTGCCAGCAGTGGACAGGGAGAAGCAACTAATGAAAAACTGTTTTTT.

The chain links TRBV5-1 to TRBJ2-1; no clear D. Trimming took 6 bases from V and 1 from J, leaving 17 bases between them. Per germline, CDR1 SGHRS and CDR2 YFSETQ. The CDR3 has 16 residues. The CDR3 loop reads CASTPSFLGSYNEQFF. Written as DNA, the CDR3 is TGCGCCAGCACCCCTTCGTTCTTAGGTTCCTACAATGAGCAGTTCTTC.

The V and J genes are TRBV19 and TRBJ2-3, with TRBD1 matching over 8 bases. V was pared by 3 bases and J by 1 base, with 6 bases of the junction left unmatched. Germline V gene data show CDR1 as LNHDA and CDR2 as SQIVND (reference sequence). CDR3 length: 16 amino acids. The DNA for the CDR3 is TGTGCCAGTAGTATTCCCGGGACAGGAGGCACAGATACGCAGTATTTT. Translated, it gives CASSIPGTGGTDTQYF.

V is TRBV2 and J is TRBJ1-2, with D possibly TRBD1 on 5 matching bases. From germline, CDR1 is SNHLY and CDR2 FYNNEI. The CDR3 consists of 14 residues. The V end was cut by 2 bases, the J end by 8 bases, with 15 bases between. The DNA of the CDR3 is TGTGCCAGCAGTGAATGGAAAGGGGCAGAAGGCTACACCTTC. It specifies CASSEWKGAEGYTF.

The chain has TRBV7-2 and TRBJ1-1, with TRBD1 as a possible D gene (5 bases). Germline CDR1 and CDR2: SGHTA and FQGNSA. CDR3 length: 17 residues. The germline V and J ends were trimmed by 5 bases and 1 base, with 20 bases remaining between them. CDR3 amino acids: CASSVSLGAASNTEAFF. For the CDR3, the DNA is TGTGCCAGCAGCGTATCGCTCGGGGCAGCTTCGAACACTGAAGCTTTCTTT. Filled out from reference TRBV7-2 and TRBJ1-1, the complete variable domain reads GAGVSQSPSNKVTEKGKDVELRCDPISGHTALYWYRQSLGQGLEFLIYFQGNSAPDKSGLPSDRFSAERTGGSVSTLTIQRTQQEDSAVYLCASSVSLGAASNTEAFFGQGTRLTVV.